This paragraph covers one T cell receptor beta chain sequence. Its antigen is not identified. The V and J ends lost 8 bases and 4 bases respectively, with 14 bases between them. This CDR3 comprises 14 residues. Germline V gene data show CDR1 as MNHNY and CDR2 as SVGAGI (reference sequence). These data come from a study of cytomegalovirus exposure and HLA in healthy donors. At the level of the study: The 90 to 150 validation repertoires used the same platform as the 500 to 700 first-cohort repertoires, a later analysis reported.

General study results and limits: Cytomegalovirus-associated status was assigned to roughly 160 TCR beta chains. Three of the chains that were CMV-associated were confirmed in vitro to be specific for CMV antigens.

Clones were read by immunoSEQ multiplex PCR, and TCRdb kept only the in-frame ones, dropping some. This table holds a few hundred thousand clones, over 75% found once. These donors were members of the roughly 120-subject validation cohort, a group separate from the roughly 670-subject first cohort. The sample comprised PBMCs. This receptor was identified in a man aged 25-45 years in good health and CMV-seronegative. This chain uses TRBV6-6 with TRBJ2-2; the D gene is possibly TRBD1 (6 bases). The CDR3 nucleotides read TGTGCCAGCCAGTGGGGGCTGATCACCGGGGAGCTGTTTTTT. Its translation is CASQWGLITGELFF.